This T cell receptor (beta chain) was profiled in a study of blood T cell repertoires in COVID-19. On the study more broadly: The United States, Italy and Spain supplied acute and convalescent COVID-19 samples.

The length of the CDR3 is 14 residues. Germline V CDR1 and CDR2: MNHEY, SMNVEV (reference sequence). Trimming removed 4 bases at V and 7 bases at J, with 14 bases between. Only in-frame clones appear in the TCRdb table, and some are missing; sequencing was by immunoSEQ multiplex PCR. Found here are 250,000 to 350,000 clones, 91% of them singletons; the top ten hold approximately 2.1%. The genes are TRBV27 and TRBJ1-5; no firm D call. Material: peripheral blood. This clonotype was sampled from a woman in her 30s with COVID-19, enrolled during active disease. CDR3 in DNA: TGTGCCAGCAGTTCCTACAGCCAGCTCCAGCCCCAGCATTTT. This encodes CASSSYSQLQPQHF.